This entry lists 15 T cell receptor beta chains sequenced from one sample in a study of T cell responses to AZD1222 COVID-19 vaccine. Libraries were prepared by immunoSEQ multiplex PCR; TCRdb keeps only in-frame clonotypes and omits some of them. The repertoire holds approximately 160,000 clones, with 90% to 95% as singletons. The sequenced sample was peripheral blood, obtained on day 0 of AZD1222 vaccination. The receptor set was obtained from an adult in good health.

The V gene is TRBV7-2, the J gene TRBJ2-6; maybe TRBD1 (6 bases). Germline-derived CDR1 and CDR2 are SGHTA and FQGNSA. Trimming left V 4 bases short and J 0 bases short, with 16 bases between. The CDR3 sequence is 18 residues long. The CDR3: CASSSRTAYYSGANVLTF. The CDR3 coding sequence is TGTGCCAGCAGCTCAAGGACAGCCTACTACTCTGGGGCCAACGTCCTGACTTTC.

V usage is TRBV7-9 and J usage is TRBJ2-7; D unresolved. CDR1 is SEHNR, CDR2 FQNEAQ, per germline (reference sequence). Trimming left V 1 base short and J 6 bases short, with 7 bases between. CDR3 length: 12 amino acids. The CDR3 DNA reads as TGTGCCAGCAGCTTAGACTACCGCGAGCAGTACTTC. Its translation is CASSLDYREQYF.

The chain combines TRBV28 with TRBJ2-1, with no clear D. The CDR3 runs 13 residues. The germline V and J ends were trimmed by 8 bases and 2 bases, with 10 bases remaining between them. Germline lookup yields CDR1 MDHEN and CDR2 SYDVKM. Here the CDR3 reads CASENGPYNEQFF. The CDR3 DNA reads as TGTGCCAGCGAGAACGGACCCTACAATGAGCAGTTCTTC.

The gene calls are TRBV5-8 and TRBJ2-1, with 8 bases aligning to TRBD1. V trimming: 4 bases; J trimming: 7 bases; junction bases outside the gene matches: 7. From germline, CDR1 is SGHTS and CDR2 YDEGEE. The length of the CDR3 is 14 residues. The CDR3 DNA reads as TGTGCCAGCAGCGGGGACAGGTTTGGAAATGAGCAGTTCTTC. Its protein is CASSGDRFGNEQFF.

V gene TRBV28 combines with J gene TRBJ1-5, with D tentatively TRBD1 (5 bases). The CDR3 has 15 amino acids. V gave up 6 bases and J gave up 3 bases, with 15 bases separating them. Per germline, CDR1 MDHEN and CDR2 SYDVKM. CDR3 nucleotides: TGTGCCAGCAGGGAAGGGAGCAGGGACAATCAGCCCCAGCATTTT. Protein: CASREGSRDNQPQHF.

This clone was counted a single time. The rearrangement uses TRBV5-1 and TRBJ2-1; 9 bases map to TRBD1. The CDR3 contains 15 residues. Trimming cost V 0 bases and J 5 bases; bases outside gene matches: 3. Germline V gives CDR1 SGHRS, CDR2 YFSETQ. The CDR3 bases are TGCGCCAGCAGCTTGGAAGGGACAGGGAACAATGAGCAGTTCTTC. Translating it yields CASSLEGTGNNEQFF.

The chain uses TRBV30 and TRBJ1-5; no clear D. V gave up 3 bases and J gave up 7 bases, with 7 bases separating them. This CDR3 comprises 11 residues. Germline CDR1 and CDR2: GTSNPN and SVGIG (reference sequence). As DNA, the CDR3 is TGTGCCTGGAGCAAAGGACAGCCCCAGCATTTT. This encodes CAWSKGQPQHF. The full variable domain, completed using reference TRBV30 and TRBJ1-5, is SQTIHQWPATLVQPVGSPLSLECTVEGTSNPNLYWYRQAAGRGLQLLFYSVGIGQISSEVPQNLSASRPQDRQFILSSKKLLLSDSGFYLCAWSKGQPQHFGDGTRLSIL.

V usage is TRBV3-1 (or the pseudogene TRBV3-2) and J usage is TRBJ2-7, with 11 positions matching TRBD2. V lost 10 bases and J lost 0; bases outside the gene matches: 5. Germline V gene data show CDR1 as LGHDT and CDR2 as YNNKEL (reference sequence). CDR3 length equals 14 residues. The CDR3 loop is CATRTSGSSYEQYF. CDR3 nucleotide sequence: TGTGCCACCCGGACTAGCGGGTCCTCCTACGAGCAGTACTTC.

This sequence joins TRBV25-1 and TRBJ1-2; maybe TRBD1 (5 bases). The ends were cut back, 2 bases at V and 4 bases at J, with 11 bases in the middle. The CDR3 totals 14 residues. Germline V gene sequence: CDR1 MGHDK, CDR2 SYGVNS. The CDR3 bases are TGTGCCAGCAGTGAACTCCAGGGAGGCTATGGCTACACCTTC. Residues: CASSELQGGYGYTF.

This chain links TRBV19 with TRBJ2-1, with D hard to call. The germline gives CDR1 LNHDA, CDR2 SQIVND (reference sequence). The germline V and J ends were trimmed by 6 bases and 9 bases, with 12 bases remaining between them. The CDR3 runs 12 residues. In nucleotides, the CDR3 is TGTGCCAGTAGGAACCTTGGAAGTGAGCAGTTCTTC. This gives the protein CASRNLGSEQFF.

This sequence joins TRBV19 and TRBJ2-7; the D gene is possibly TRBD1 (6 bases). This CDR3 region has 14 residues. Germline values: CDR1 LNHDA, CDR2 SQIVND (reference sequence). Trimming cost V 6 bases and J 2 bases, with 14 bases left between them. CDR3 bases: TGTGCCAGTAGCCTTCAAGACAGGCCCTACGAGCAGTACTTC. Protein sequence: CASSLQDRPYEQYF. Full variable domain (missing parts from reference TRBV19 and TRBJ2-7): DGGITQSPKYLFRKEGQNVTLSCEQNLNHDAMYWYRQDPGQGLRLIYYSQIVNDFQKGDIAEGYSVSREKKESFPLTVTSAQKNPTAFYLCASSLQDRPYEQYFGPGTRLTVT.

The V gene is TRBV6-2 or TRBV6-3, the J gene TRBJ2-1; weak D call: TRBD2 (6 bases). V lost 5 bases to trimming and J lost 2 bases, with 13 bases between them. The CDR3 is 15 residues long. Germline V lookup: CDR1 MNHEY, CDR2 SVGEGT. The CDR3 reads CASSPPGGAYNEQFF. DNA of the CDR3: TGTGCCAGCAGTCCCCCAGGAGGGGCCTACAATGAGCAGTTCTTC.

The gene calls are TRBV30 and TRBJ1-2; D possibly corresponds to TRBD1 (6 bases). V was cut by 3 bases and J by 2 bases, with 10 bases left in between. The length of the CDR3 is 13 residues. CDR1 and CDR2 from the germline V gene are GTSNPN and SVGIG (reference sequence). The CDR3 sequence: CAWRPRGNYGYTF. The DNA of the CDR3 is TGTGCCTGGAGACCCAGGGGAAACTATGGCTACACCTTC. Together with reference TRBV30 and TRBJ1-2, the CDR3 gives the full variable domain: SQTIHQWPATLVQPVGSPLSLECTVEGTSNPNLYWYRQAAGRGLQLLFYSVGIGQISSEVPQNLSASRPQDRQFILSSKKLLLSDSGFYLCAWRPRGNYGYTFGSGTRLTVV.

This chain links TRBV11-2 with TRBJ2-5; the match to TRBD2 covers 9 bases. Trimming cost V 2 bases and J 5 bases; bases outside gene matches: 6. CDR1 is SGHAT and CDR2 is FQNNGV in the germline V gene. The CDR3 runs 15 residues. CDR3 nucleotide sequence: TGTGCCAGCAGCTTAAATTTAGCGGGAGAGGAGACCCAGTACTTC. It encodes CASSLNLAGEETQYF.

The CDR3, as DNA: TGTGCCAGCAGTCTATACAGGGGCGGCGAGCAGTACTTC. Encoded protein: CASSLYRGGEQYF. The chain joins TRBV28 to TRBJ2-7, with 7 bases lining up with TRBD1. The V segment lost 5 bases and the J segment 6 bases; nucleotides outside the gene matches: 7. CDR3 size: 13 residues. Germline CDR1 reads MDHEN; CDR2 reads SYDVKM.